The clone carrying this T cell receptor beta chain was recorded many times. This entry belongs to a study of T cell repertoires in cytomegalovirus infection. From the reads, TCRdb called clonotypes with MiXCR, one entry per CDR3 protein. The table has tens of thousands of distinct CDR3 sequences, approximately 3.6% seen once. The CDR3 is 11 amino acids. V lost 4 bases and J lost 7, with 10 bases in between. The germline V gene encodes CDR1 SQVTM and CDR2 ANQGSEA. The source material was PBMCs. This receptor was taken from a human donor in good health (CMV status not recorded). Some clones in this sample may be carry-over from other donors' samples. The J gene is TRBJ1-1, the V gene TRBV29-1; no clear D. The CDR3 spells CSVGGWGEAFF. CDR3 in DNA: TGCAGCGTTGGAGGGTGGGGTGAAGCTTTCTTT.